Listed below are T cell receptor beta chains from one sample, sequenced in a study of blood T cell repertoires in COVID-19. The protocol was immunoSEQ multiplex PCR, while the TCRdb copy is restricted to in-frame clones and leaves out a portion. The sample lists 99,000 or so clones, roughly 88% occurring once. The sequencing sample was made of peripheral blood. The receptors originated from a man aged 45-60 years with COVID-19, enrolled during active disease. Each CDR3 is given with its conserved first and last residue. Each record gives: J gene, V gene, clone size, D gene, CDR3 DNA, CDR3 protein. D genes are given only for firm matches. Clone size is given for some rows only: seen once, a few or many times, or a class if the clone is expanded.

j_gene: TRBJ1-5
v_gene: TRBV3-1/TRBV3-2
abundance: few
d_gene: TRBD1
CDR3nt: TGTGCCAGCAGCCTAGGGACAGAAAATCAGCCCCAGCATTTT
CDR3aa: CASSLGTENQPQHF

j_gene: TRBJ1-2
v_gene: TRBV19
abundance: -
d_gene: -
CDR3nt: TGTGCCAGTCGGGACTTCGGCTACACCTTC
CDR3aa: CASRDFGYTF

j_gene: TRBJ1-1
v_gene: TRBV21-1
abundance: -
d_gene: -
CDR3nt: TGTGCCAGCAGCAAAGTGGGGGGGCGCGACACTGAAGCTTTCTTT
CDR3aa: CASSKVGGRDTEAFF

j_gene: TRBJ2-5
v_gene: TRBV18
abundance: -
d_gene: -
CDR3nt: TGTGCCAGCTCTTCTCAAGAGACCCAGTACTTC
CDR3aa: CASSSQETQYF

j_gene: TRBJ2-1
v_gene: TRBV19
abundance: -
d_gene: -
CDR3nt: TGTGCCAACCCCCCCTTGCGGGGAATGTACAATGAGCAGTTCTTC
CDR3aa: CANPPLRGMYNEQFF

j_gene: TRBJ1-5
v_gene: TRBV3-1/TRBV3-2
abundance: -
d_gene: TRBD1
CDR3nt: TGTGCCAGCAGCCAAACAGGGGGCGGACAGCCCCAGCATTTT
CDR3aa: CASSQTGGGQPQHF

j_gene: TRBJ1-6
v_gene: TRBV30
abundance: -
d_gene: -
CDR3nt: TGTGCCTGGAGTGTACGGGGGAGGGGATCACCCCTCCACTTT
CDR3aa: CAWSVRGRGSPLHF

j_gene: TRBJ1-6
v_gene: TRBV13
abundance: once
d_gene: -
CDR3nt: TGTGCCAGCAGCTTAGGGCGAAATTCACCCCTCCACTTT
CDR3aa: CASSLGRNSPLHF

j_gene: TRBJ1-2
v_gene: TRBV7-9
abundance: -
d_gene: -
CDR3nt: TGTGCCAGCAGTATCCTCCGGGAGGCTGGCTACACCTTC
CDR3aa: CASSILREAGYTF

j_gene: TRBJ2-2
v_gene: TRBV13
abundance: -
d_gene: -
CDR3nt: TGTGCCAGCAGACCTACAGGGACCACCGGGGAGCTGTTTTTT
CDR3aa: CASRPTGTTGELFF

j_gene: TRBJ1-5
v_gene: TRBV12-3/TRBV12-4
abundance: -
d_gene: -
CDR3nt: TGTGCCAGCAGACTTGGGGGGGATCAGCCCCAGCATTTT
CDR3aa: CASRLGGDQPQHF

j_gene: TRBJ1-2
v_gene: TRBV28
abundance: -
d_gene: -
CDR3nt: TGTGCCAGCAGCACCACCAGGGGACTATATGGCTACACCTTC
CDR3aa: CASSTTRGLYGYTF

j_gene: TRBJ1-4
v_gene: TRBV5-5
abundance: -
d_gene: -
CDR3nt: TGTGCCAGCAGCTTGGTCGGGGGGACTAATGAAAAACTGTTTTTT
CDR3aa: CASSLVGGTNEKLFF

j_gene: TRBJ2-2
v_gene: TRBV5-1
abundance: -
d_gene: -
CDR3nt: TGCGCCAGCAGCCCGGTGGGGGCAACGAACACCGGGGAGCTGTTTTTT
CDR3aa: CASSPVGATNTGELFF

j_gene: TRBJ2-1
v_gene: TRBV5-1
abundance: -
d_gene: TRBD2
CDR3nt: TGCGCCAGCAGCACTAGCGGGGATGCCTACAATGAGCAGTTCTTC
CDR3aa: CASSTSGDAYNEQFF

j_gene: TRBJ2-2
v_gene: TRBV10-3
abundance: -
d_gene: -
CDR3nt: TGTGCCATCAGACCGGGGATAGCGAACACCGGGGAGCTGTTTTTT
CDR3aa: CAIRPGIANTGELFF

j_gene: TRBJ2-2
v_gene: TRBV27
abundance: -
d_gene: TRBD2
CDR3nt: TGTGCCAGCAGTTTATTGGCGGGGGGACCTAACACCGGGGAGCTGTTTTTT
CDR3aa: CASSLLAGGPNTGELFF

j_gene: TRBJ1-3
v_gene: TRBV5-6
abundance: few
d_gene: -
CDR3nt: TGTGCCAGCAGCTTGTGGGGGGGATCTGGAAACACCATATATTTT
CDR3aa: CASSLWGGSGNTIYF

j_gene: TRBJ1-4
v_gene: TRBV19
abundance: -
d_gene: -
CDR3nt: TGTGCCAGCGAAGGTAGTATCCACCGGGCCCAAGGGGGTGAAAAACTGTTTTTT
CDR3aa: CASEGSIHRAQGGEKLFF

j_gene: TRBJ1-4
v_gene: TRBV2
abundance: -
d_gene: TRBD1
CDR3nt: TGTGCCAGCAGTGAGACAGGGGGGAAACTGTTTTTT
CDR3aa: CASSETGGKLFF

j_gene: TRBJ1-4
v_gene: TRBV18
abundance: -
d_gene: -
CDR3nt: TGTGCCAGCTCACCGAGTATCGGTGAAAAACTGTTTTTT
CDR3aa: CASSPSIGEKLFF

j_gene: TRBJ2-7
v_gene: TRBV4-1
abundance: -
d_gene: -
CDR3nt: TGCGCCAGCAGCCAAGACCAAGGAGTCTCGAATGAGCAGTACTTC
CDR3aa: CASSQDQGVSNEQYF

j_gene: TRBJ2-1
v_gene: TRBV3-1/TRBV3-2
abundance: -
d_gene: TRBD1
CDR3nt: TGTGCCAGCAGCCAAGGCACCACAGGGGCCCCCTACAATGAGCAGTTCTTC
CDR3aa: CASSQGTTGAPYNEQFF

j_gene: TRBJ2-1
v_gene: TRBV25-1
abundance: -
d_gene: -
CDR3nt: TGTGCCAGCAGTTATCCCGACAGATACAATGAGCAGTTCTTC
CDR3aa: CASSYPDRYNEQFF

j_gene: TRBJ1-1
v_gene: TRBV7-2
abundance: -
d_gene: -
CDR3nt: TGTGCCAGCAGCTTAGCCGGCACTGAAGCTTTCTTT
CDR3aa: CASSLAGTEAFF

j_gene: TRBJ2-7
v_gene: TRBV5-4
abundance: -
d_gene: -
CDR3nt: TGTGCCAGCAGCCGCAGGGGATACGAGCAGTACTTC
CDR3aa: CASSRRGYEQYF

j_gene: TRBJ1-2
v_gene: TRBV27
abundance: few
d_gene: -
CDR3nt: TGTGCCAGCAGTATCGACCCCGGGGGTACCTATGGCTACACCTTC
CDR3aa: CASSIDPGGTYGYTF

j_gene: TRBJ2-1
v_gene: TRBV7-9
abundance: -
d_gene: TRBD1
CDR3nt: TGTGCCAGCAGCTTGGGGAACAGGGGGGCCGACAATGAGCAGTTCTTC
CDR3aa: CASSLGNRGADNEQFF

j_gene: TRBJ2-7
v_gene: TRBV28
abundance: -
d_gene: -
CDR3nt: TGTGCCTCCCGGACTATGACCTACGAGCAGTACTTC
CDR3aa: CASRTMTYEQYF

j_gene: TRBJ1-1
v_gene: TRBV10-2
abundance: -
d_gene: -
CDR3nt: TGCGCCAGCAGCGCGGACAGTGAAGCTTTCTTT
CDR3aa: CASSADSEAFF

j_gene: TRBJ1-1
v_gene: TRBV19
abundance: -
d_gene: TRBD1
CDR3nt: TGTGCCAGTAATGAACAGGGGGCCTACACTGAAGCTTTCTTT
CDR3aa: CASNEQGAYTEAFF

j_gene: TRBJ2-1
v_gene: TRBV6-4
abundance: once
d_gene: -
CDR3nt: TGTGCCAGCAGTCATCAGGGTGGTTCGAGTGGAAATGAGCAGTTCTTC
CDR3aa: CASSHQGGSSGNEQFF

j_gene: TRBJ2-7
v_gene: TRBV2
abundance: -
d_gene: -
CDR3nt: TGTGCCAGCAGGGGCTCCGGGACAAGATACGAGCAGTACTTC
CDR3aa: CASRGSGTRYEQYF

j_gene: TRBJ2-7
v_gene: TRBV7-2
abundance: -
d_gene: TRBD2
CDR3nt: TGTGCCAGCAGCCCGGGGGGAGTAGGCGAGCAGTACTTC
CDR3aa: CASSPGGVGEQYF

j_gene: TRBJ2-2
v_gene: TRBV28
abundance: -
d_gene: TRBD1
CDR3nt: TGTGCCAGCAGTTCCCTAAAACAGGGGGCGAACACCGGGGAGCTGTTTTTT
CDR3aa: CASSSLKQGANTGELFF

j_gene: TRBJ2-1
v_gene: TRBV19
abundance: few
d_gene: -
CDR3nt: TGTGCCAGTAAAAAAGGGAGGAGCTCCTACAATGAGCAGTTCTTC
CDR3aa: CASKKGRSSYNEQFF

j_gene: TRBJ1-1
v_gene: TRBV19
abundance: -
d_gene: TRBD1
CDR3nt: TGTGCCAGTAGTACGAGGGACAGGGGGATCATGGTGAACACTGAAGCTTTCTTT
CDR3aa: CASSTRDRGIMVNTEAFF

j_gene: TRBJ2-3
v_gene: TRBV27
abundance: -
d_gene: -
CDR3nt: TGTGCCAGCAGGGTCCGCCTCGGTGGCACAGATACGCAGTATTTT
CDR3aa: CASRVRLGGTDTQYF

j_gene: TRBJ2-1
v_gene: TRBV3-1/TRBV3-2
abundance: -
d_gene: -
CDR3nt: TGTGCCAGCAGCCTCAGGGCCTACAATGAGCAGTTCTTC
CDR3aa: CASSLRAYNEQFF

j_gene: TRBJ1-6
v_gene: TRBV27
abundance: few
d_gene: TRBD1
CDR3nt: TGTGCCAGCCAAGAAACAGGGGCCGTTGGGTATAATTCACCCCTCCACTTT
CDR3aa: CASQETGAVGYNSPLHF

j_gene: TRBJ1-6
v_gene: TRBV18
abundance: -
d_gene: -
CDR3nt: TGTGCCAGCTCACCACCAGCAGGGGAGGGCAACTCCTATAATTCACCCCTCCACTTT
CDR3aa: CASSPPAGEGNSYNSPLHF

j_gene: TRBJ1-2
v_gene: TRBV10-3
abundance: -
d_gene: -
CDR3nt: TGTGCCATCAGAGAAACTGGGGGCCGTTTCTATGGCTACACCTTC
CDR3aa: CAIRETGGRFYGYTF

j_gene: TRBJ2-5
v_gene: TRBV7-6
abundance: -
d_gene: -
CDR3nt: TGTGCCAGCAGCTTTCGGTTTGAACAGATCCAAGAGACCCAGTACTTC
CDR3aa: CASSFRFEQIQETQYF

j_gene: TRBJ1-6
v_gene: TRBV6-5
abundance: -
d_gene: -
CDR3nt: TGTGCCAGCAGTTACTTTCAGAATTCACCCCTCCACTTT
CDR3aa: CASSYFQNSPLHF

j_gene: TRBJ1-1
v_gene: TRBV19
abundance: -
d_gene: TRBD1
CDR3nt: TGTGCCAGTAGTCTCAGGGGGGCGAACACTGAAGCTTTCTTT
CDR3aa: CASSLRGANTEAFF

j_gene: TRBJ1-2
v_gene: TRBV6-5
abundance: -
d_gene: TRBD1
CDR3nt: TGTGCCAGCAGTTACGAATCTGGAGGGGGCGTCAATGGCTACACCTTC
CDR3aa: CASSYESGGGVNGYTF

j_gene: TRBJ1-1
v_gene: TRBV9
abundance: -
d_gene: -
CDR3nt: TGTGCCAGCAGCATGAAGGTGGGAGGATCCAACACTGAAGCTTTCTTT
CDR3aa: CASSMKVGGSNTEAFF

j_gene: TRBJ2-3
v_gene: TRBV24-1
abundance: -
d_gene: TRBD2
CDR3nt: TGTGCCACCACAGCGGGGGCCACAGATACGCAGTATTTT
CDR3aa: CATTAGATDTQYF

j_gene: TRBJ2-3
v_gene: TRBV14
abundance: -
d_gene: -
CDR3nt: TGTGCCAGCAGCCAAGTCGGGACTAGCACAGATACGCAGTATTTT
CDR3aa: CASSQVGTSTDTQYF

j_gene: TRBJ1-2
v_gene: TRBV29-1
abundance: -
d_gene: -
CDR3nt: TGCAGCGTTTTCGGACAGCCCTATGGCTACACCTTC
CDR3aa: CSVFGQPYGYTF

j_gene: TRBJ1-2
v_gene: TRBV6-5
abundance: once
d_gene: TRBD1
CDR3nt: TGTGCCAGCAGTCCACATTGGGACAGCCCCTATGGCTACACCTTC
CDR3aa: CASSPHWDSPYGYTF

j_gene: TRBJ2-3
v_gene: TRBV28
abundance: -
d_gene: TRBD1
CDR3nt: TGTGCCTCCTGCCAAGGGGACAGGGGTCTCAGCACAGATACGCAGTATTTT
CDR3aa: CASCQGDRGLSTDTQYF

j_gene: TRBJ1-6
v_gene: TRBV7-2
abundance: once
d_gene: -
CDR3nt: TGTGCCAGCAGCTTTGGGGCGAGGAATTCACCCCTCCACTTT
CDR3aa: CASSFGARNSPLHF